Below, one T cell receptor beta chain is given with its context. Its matching antigen is unknown. The data originate from a study of lymphopenia after photon versus proton radiotherapy. Notes on the study in general: In patients who died, overall survival fell as post-nadir TCR diversity dropped more. Under photons, naive T cells and diversity fell while effector/memory populations rose. Authors raise, but do not show, better survival with proton therapy.

Measured with immunoSEQ multiplex PCR; TCRdb has only the in-frame clones, and not every one. The table lists some 76,000 clones, approximately 90% of them singletons. Germline CDR1 is SQVTM and CDR2 is ANQGSEA. Trimming took 4 bases from V and 7 from J, leaving 10 bases between them. This CDR3 contains 11 residues. The source material was peripheral blood, sampled from a patient treated with photon-based radiotherapy. V and J are TRBV29-1 and TRBJ1-2; unclear D gene. This receptor was identified in a woman between 40 and 50 years old with cholangiocarcinoma. The CDR3 sequence is CSVVGGIGYTF. The DNA of the CDR3 is TGCAGCGTTGTGGGAGGGATTGGCTACACCTTC.